A single T cell receptor beta chain is shown here with its context. RNA transcripts yielded amplified TCR beta CDR3 regions. Carried out on the TCR CDR3, a first-round RT-PCR used the HTBI primer set. TCRdb reprocessed the multiplex PCR reads via MiXCR and lists one record per CDR3 protein. Of 620,000 or so distinct CDR3 sequences in the sample, around 15% were seen once. This specimen belongs to a study of T cells in Graves' hyperthyroidism and ophthalmopathy. Trimming took off 11 bases at V and 4 bases at J, with 15 bases between the two ends. The germline V gene encodes CDR1 MNHEY and CDR2 SVGEGT. The CDR3 runs to 12 residues.

The sequencing sample was made of blood. The chain carries TRBV6-2 or TRBV6-3 and TRBJ2-7, with D maybe TRBD1 (5 bases). This clonotype was obtained from a woman in her forties or fifties with Graves' ophthalmopathy. For the CDR3, the DNA is TGTGCCGCAAGGACATTTTTATACGAGCAGTACTTC. It yields the protein CAARTFLYEQYF.